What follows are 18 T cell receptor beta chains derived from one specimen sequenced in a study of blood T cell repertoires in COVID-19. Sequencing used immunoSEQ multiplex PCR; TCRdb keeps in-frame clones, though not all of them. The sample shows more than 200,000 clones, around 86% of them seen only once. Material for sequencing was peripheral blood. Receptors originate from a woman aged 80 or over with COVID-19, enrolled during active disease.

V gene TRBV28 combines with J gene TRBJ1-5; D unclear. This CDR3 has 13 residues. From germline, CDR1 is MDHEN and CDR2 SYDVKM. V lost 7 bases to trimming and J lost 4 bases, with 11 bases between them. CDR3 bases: TGTGCCAGCAACCAGAACCTTAATCAGCCCCAGCATTTT. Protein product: CASNQNLNQPQHF.

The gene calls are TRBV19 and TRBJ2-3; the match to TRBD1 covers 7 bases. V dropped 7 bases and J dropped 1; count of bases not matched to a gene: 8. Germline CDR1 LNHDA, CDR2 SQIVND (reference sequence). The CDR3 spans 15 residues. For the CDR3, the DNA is TGTGCCAGTATCCCTGGGGACAGCCGCACAGATACGCAGTATTTT. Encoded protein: CASIPGDSRTDTQYF.

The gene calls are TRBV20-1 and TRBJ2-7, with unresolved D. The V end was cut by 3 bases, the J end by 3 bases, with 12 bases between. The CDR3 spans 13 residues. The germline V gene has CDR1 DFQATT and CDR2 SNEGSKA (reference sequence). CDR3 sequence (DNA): TGCAGTGCTAGTACATATTCAGACTACGAGCAGTACTTC. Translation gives CSASTYSDYEQYF.

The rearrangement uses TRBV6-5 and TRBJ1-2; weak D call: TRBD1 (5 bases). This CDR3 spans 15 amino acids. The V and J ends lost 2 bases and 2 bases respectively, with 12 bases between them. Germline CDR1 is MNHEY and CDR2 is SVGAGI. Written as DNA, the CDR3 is TGTGCCAGCAGTTACGGGGCAGGGTTCAACTATGGCTACACCTTC. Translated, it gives CASSYGAGFNYGYTF.

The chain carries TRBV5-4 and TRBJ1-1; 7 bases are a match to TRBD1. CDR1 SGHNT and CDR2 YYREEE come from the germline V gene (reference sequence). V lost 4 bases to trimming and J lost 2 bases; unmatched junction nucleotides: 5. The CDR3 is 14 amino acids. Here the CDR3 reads CASSKPGGNTEAFF. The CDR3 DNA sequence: TGTGCCAGCAGCAAACCAGGGGGTAACACTGAAGCTTTCTTT.

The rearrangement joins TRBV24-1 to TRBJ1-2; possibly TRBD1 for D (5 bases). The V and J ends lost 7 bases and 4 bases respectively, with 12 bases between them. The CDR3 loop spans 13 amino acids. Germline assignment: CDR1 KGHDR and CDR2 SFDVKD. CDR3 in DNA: TGTGCCACCAGCCGAGGGGAGGCCTATGGCTACACCTTC. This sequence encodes CATSRGEAYGYTF.

CDR3 residues: CASSQENRALSGRASGYNEQFF. In nucleotides, the CDR3 is TGTGCCAGCAGCCAAGAAAATAGGGCTTTAAGCGGGAGGGCCTCAGGCTACAATGAGCAGTTCTTC. The J gene is TRBJ2-1, the V gene TRBV3-1 (or the pseudogene TRBV3-2); 10 positions agree with TRBD2. V trimming: 0 bases; J trimming: 3 bases; junction bases outside the gene matches: 20. The germline V gene has CDR1 LGHDT and CDR2 YNNKEL (reference sequence). This CDR3 has 22 amino acids.

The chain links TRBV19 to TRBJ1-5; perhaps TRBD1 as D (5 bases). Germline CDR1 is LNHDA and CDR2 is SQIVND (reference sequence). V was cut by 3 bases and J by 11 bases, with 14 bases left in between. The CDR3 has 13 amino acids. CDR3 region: CASSINGGGSQHF. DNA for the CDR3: TGTGCCAGTAGTATCAACGGGGGGGGATCCCAGCATTTT.

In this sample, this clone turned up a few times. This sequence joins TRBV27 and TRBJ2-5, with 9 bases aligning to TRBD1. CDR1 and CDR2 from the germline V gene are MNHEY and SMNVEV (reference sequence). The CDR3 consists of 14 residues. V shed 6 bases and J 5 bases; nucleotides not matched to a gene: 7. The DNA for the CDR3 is TGTGCCAGCAGAAGACAGGGGGTTGGGGAGACCCAGTACTTC. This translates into CASRRQGVGETQYF.

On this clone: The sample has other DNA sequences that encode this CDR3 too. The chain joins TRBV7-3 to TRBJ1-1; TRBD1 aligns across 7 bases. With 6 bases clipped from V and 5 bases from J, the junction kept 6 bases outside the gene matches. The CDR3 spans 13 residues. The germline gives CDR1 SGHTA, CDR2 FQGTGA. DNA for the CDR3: TGTGCCAGCAGTTATCAGGGGGGTACTGAAGCTTTCTTT. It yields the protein CASSYQGGTEAFF.

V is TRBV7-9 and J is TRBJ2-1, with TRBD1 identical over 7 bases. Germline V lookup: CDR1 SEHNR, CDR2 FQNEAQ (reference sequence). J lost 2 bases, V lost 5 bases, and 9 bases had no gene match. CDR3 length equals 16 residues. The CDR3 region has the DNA TGTGCCAGCAGCCCACCAGGGGGTAGTGCCTACAATGAGCAGTTCTTC. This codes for CASSPPGGSAYNEQFF.

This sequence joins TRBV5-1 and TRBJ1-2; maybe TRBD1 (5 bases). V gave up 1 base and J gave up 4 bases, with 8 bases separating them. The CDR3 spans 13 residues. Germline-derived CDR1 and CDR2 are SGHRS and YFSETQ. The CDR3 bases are TGCGCCAGCAGCTTGACAGGTTCCTATGGCTACACCTTC. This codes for CASSLTGSYGYTF.

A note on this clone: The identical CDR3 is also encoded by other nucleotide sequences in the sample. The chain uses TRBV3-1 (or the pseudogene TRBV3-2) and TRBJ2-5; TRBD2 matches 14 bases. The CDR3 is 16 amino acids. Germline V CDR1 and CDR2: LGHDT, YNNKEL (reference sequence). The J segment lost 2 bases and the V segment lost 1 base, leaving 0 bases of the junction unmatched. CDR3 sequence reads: CASSQGLAGGQETQYF. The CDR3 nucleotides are TGTGCCAGCAGCCAAGGACTAGCGGGAGGGCAAGAGACCCAGTACTTC.

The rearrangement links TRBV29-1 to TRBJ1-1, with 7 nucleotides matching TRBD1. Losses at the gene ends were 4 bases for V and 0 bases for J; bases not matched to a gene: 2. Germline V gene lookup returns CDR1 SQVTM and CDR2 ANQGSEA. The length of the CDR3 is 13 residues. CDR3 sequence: CSVGGQVNTEAFF. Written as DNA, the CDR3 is TGCAGCGTTGGAGGACAGGTGAACACTGAAGCTTTCTTT. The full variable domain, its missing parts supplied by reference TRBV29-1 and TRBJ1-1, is SAVISQKPSRDICQRGTSLTIQCQVDSQVTMMFWYRQQPGQSLTLIATANQGSEATYESGFVIDKFPISRPNLTFSTLTVSNMSPEDSSIYLCSVGGQVNTEAFFGQGTRLTVV.

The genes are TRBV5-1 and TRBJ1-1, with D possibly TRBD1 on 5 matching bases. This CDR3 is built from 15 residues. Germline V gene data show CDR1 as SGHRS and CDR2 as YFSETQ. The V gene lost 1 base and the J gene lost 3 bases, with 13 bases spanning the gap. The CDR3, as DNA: TGCGCCAGCAGCTTGAATCCGGGGGTTTACACTGAAGCTTTCTTT. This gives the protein CASSLNPGVYTEAFF.

The CDR3 DNA sequence: TGTGCCAGCAGTTTACTGGTTGGGGCCATTCCCTACGAGCAGTACTTC. Translated, it gives CASSLLVGAIPYEQYF. V gene TRBV27 combines with J gene TRBJ2-7; TRBD1 is a possible D gene (5 bases). Trimming took off 2 bases at V and 2 bases at J, with 16 bases between the two ends. This CDR3 contains 16 residues. In germline, CDR1 is MNHEY, CDR2 SMNVEV (reference sequence).

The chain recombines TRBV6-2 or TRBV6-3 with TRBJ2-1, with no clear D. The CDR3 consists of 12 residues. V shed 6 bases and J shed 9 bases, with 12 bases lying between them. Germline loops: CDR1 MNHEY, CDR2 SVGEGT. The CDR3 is CASSPTPSEQFF. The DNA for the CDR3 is TGTGCCAGCAGCCCGACTCCCTCTGAGCAGTTCTTC.

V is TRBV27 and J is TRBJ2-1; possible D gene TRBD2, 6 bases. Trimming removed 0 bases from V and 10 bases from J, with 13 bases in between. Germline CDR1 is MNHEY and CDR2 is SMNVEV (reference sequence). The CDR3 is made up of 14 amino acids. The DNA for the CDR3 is TGTGCCAGCAGTTTATCCCGACTAGATCAGGAGCAGTTCTTC. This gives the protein CASSLSRLDQEQFF.